This T cell receptor beta chain was sequenced during a study of patients and donors after allogeneic stem cell transplantation. This clonotype was recorded a few times. TCRdb re-called the RT-PCR reads through MiXCR, storing one row per CDR3 protein. Among about 100,000 distinct CDR3 sequences listed, approximately 35% were seen once. The CDR3 runs to 12 residues. Germline V gives CDR1 SGHAT, CDR2 FQNNGV. V was clipped by 1 base and J by 14 bases, with 12 bases between them. The material sequenced was blood, either unsorted or a sorted T cell fraction (not recorded which). This sequence originates from a human donor who was either an allogeneic HSCT recipient or a stem cell or donor lymphocyte infusion donor (not recorded which). It is not recorded whose cells these are; they may come from a transplant donor. The chain recombines TRBV11-2 with TRBJ2-1, with D perhaps matching TRBD2 (5 bases). DNA of the CDR3: TGTGCCAGCAGCTTAGTGGGAGTTGAAGAGTTCTTC. This gives the protein CASSLVGVEEFF.